This TCR beta chain was retrieved from a study of T cell responses to AZD1222 COVID-19 vaccine. Whole-study results and caveats: Repertoire sampling was restricted to post-peak T cell response timepoints. Spike as a whole was targeted by vaccine-associated CD4 TCRs, dominant at 160-218 and 743-854.

The CDR3 has 12 residues. With 0 bases removed from V and 8 bases from J, the gap between germline ends came to 7 bases. Worth noting for this clone: Its antigen is currently unknown.

Generated by immunoSEQ multiplex PCR, the TCRdb table keeps only in-frame clones and is missing some. The table has approximately 130,000 clones, 85% to 95% seen once. Sequenced here: peripheral blood, sampled on day 0 of AZD1222 vaccination. This rearrangement joins TRBV12-3 or TRBV12-4 to TRBJ1-2, with D unclear. The receptor was isolated from an adult in good health. The CDR3 reads CASSLARRGYTF. DNA for the CDR3: TGTGCCAGCAGTTTAGCGCGGAGGGGCTACACCTTC.